This T cell receptor beta chain came from a study of T-cell reconstitution after alpha-beta-depleted transplantation in children. Unique molecular identifiers featured in how the TCRbeta library was prepared. Using its own MiXCR run on the PCR reads, TCRdb lists one record per CDR3 protein. The data hold roughly 790,000 distinct CDR3 sequences, with 16% observed a single time. This clonotype turned up a few times. CDR3 length equals 17 residues. V gave up 2 bases and J gave up 2 bases, with 16 bases separating them. From germline, CDR1 is DFQATT and CDR2 SNEGSKA (reference sequence). The receptor's source is a male patient younger than 18 who had a stem cell transplant for acute lymphoblastic leukemia, so the T cells may come from the graft donor. The chain is built from TRBV20-1 and TRBJ2-6, with D possibly matching TRBD1 (6 bases). The specimen comprised PBMCs, mostly from graft donor cells, sampled 360 days after TCRalphabeta/CD19-depleted stem cell transplant. CDR3 sequence: CSARKSVRGTGANVLTF. DNA for the CDR3: TGCAGTGCTAGAAAATCCGTCAGGGGTACTGGGGCCAACGTCCTGACTTTC.